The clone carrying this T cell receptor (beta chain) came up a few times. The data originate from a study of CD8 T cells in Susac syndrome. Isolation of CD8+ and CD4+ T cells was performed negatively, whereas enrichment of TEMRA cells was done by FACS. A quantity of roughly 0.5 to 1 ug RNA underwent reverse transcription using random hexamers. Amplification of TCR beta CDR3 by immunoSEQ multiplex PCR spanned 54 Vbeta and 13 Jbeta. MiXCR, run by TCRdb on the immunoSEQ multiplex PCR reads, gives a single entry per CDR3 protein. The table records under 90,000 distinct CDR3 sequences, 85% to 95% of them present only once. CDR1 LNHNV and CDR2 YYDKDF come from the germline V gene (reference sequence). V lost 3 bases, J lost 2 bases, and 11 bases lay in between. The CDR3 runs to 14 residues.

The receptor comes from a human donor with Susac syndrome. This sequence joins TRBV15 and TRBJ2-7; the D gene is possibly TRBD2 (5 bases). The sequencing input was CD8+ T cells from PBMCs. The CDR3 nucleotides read TGTGCCACCAGCAGGGGAGCCGGGACCTACGAGCAGTACTTC. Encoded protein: CATSRGAGTYEQYF. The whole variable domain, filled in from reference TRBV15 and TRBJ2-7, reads DAMVIQNPRYQVTQFGKPVTLSCSQTLNHNVMYWYQQKSSQAPKLLFHYYDKDFNNEADTPDNFQSRRPNTSFCFLDIRSPGLGDTAMYLCATSRGAGTYEQYFGPGTRLTVT.